These T cell receptor beta chains were read from a single sample in a study of cytomegalovirus exposure and HLA in healthy donors. TCRdb's copy holds only in-frame clones and misses some; the assay was immunoSEQ multiplex PCR. The sample yields some 130,000 clones, of which the top ten take up 2%. The sequencing input was PBMCs. Source of these receptors: a woman between 55 and 75 years old in good health and CMV-seronegative. Both conserved end residues are part of each CDR3.

V	J	CDR3
TRBV9	TRBJ1-3	CASSVDPLNTGNTIYF
TRBV9	TRBJ2-6	CASSVAVRGLSGANVLTF
TRBV7-9	TRBJ2-1	CASSSSGTVYNEQFF
TRBV25-1	TRBJ1-2	CASSSLYEVGGYTF
TRBV12-5	TRBJ2-5	CASGSGGLQETQYF
TRBV28	TRBJ1-2	CASSLSATSLYGYTF
TRBV9	TRBJ1-6	CASSVGQGGSPLHF
TRBV28	TRBJ2-7	CASSSGQGAYEQYF
TRBV5-6	TRBJ2-3	CASSYRGLVQGNADTQYF
TRBV6-5	TRBJ2-7	CASSGSGGNSYEQYF
TRBV5-1	TRBJ2-3	CASIAGLGTSTDTQYF
TRBV5-6	TRBJ1-2	CASSSQGQGHGYTF
TRBV10-2	TRBJ1-5	CASSEGQSNQPQHF
TRBV5-6	TRBJ1-2	CASSYTGSYGYTF
TRBV29-1	TRBJ1-1	CSVERTSSTMNTEAFF
TRBV27	TRBJ2-7	CATFSSSYEQYF
TRBV7-9	TRBJ1-4	CASSLRDTLEKLFF
TRBV5-1	TRBJ2-1	CASSSSESKQFF
TRBV7-3	TRBJ2-5	CASSSGLNQETQYF
TRBV9	TRBJ2-1	CASSAGTDYNEQFF
TRBV2	TRBJ2-5	CASRRGGGETQYF
TRBV29-1	TRBJ2-1	CSGGGLYNEQFF
TRBV28	TRBJ2-7	CASSLTGTGEQYF
TRBV10-1	TRBJ2-2	CASSEGGSTGELFF
TRBV10-3	TRBJ2-3	CAMSAEKSTDTQYF
TRBV5-6	TRBJ1-5	CASSFAGSFNQPQHF
TRBV28	TRBJ2-7	CASTPTGGLGEQYF
TRBV27	TRBJ1-2	CASSQNWANGYTF
TRBV6-4	TRBJ1-3	CASIPRRTGNTTYF
TRBV28	TRBJ1-1	CASSFEGQNTEAFF
TRBV7-9	TRBJ1-1	CASSRLRGRSTEAFF
TRBV27	TRBJ1-6	CASTEQGSPLHF
TRBV4-2	TRBJ2-7	CASSQEPGRVYSGSYEQYF
TRBV6-1	TRBJ2-7	CASSETGGSYEQYF
TRBV2	TRBJ2-2	CASSLLAGGADTGELFF
TRBV11-2	TRBJ2-7	CASSLTGQGANEQYF
TRBV2	TRBJ2-3	CASSEGAFPQDTQYF
TRBV21-1	TRBJ1-1	CASSNMQGPLGGVTEAFF
TRBV7-9	TRBJ1-4	CASSPHLRVNEKLFF
TRBV5-8	TRBJ2-3	CASSLLVASGSTDTQYF
TRBV2	TRBJ1-5	CASEGQGHYSNQPQHF
TRBV9	TRBJ1-4	CASSVRGTNEKLFF
TRBV2	TRBJ1-4	CASDRNNEKLFF
TRBV4-1	TRBJ2-5	CASSQEWGLAGAGETQYF
TRBV11-1	TRBJ2-7	CASSLIGTGGYYEQYF
TRBV4-1	TRBJ1-6	CASSHTVGQFSSYNSPLHF